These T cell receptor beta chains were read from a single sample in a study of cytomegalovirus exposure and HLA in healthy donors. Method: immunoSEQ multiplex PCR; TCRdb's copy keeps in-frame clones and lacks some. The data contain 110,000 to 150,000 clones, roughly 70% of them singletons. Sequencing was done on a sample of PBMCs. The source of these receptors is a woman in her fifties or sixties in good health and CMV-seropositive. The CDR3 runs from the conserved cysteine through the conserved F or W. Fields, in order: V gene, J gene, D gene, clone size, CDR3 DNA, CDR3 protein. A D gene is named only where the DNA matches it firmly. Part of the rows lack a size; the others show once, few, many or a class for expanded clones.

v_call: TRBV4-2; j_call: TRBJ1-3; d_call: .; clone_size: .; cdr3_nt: TGTGCCAGCAGCCAAGAGGCGGGGGGAAGGAACACCATATATTTT; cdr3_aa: CASSQEAGGRNTIYF
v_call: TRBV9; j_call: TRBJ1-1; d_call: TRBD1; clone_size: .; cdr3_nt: TGTGCCAGCAGCGGTCGGACAGGGGCAAACCGGAACACTGAAGCTTTCTTT; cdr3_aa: CASSGRTGANRNTEAFF
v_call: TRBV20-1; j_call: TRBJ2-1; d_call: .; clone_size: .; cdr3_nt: TGCAGTGCAAACCTCGCGGCTGAGCAGTTCTTC; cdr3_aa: CSANLAAEQFF
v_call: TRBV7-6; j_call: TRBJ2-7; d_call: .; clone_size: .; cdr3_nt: TGTGCCAGCAGCTTAGCAACAGGTGCGGGGAACGAGCAGTACTTC; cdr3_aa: CASSLATGAGNEQYF
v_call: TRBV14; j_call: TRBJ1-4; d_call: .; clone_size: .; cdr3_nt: TGTGCCAGCAGCCAAAGGTCAGGGCGTGAAAAACTGTTTTTT; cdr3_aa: CASSQRSGREKLFF
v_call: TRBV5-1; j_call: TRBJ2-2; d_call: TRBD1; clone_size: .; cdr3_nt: TGCGCCACCAGGCAGGGACAGCCCACCGGGGAGCTGTTTTTT; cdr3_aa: CATRQGQPTGELFF
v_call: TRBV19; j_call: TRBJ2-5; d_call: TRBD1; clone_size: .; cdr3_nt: TGTGCCAGTAGTATAGTGGGACAGGGTAAGCAGGAGACCCAGTACTTC; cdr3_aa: CASSIVGQGKQETQYF
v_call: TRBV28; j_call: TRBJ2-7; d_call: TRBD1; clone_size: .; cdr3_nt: TGTGCCAGCAGTCCGCCCCCGGGACAGAGTTCCTACGAGCAGTACTTC; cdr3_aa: CASSPPPGQSSYEQYF
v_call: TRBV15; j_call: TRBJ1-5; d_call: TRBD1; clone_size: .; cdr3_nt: TGTGCCACCAGCAGGGGGACAGGAGAAGGCAGCAATCAGCCCCAGCATTTT; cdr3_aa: CATSRGTGEGSNQPQHF
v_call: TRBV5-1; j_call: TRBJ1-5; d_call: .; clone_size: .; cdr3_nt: TGCGCCAGCAGCTCGGACCCCAACACAGGGAATCAGCCCCAGCATTTT; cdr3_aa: CASSSDPNTGNQPQHF
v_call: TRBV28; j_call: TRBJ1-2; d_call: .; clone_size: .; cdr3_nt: TGTGCCAGCAGGGAGGGCTATGGCTACACCTTC; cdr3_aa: CASREGYGYTF
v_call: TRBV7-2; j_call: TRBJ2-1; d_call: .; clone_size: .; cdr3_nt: TGTGCCAGCAGCCTAACCGCGGGGAATCGTTACTACAATGAGCAGTTCTTC; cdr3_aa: CASSLTAGNRYYNEQFF
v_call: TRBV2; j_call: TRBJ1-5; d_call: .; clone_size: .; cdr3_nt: TGTGCCAGCAGTGACGGGGTTCAGCCCCAGCATTTT; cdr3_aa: CASSDGVQPQHF
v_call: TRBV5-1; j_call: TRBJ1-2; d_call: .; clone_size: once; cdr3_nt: TGCGCCAGCAGCTTGGCCGGGGACTATGGCTACACCTTC; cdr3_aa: CASSLAGDYGYTF
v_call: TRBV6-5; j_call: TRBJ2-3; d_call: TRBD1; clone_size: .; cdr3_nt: TGTGCCAGCAGTTCCTCGACAGGGACAGATACGCAGTATTTT; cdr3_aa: CASSSSTGTDTQYF
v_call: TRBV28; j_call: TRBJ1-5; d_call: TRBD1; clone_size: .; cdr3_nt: TGTGCCAGCAGTTTTACAGGGGCGGGCAATCAGCCCCAGCATTTT; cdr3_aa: CASSFTGAGNQPQHF
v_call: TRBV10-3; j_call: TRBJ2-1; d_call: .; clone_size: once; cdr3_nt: TGTGCCATCAGTGATCAGGGGACAAAGACTAATAGCAAGGGGTACAATGAGCAGTTCTTC; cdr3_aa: CAISDQGTKTNSKGYNEQFF
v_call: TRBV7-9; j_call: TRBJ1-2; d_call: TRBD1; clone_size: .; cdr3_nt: TGTGCCAGCAGCCCCAGGACAGGGGAGTGGAGCTATGGCTACACCTTC; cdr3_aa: CASSPRTGEWSYGYTF
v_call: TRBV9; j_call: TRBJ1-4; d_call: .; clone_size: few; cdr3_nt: TGTGCCAGCAGCCCCGGGATGGCAGTTGAAAAACTGTTTTTT; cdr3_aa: CASSPGMAVEKLFF
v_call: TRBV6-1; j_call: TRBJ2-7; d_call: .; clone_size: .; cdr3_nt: TGTGCCAGCAGTGAACGCGGGCCTTTCTCCTACGAGCAGTACTTC; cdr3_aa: CASSERGPFSYEQYF
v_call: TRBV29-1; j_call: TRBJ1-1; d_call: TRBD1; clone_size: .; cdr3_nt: TGCAGCGTGGGGACAGGGGCGAACACTGAAGCTTTCTTT; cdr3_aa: CSVGTGANTEAFF
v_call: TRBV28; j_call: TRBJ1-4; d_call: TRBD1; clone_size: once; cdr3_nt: TGTGCCAGCAGTTTCCGGACAGGGGGCGATGAAAAACTGTTTTTT; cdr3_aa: CASSFRTGGDEKLFF
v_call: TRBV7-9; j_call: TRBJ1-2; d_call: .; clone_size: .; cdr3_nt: TGTGCCAGCAGCCCTAGGGGCAGTGGCTATGGCTACACCTTC; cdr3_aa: CASSPRGSGYGYTF
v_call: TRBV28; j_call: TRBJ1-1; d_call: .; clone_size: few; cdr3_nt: TGTGCCAGCAGTTTGTCACTTGAAGCTTTCTTT; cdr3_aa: CASSLSLEAFF
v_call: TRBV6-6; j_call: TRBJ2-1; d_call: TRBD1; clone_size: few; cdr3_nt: TGTGCCAGCATCCGGGACAGCTCCTACAATGAGCAGTTCTTC; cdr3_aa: CASIRDSSYNEQFF
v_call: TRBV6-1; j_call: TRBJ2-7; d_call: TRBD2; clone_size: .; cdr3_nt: TGTGCCAGCATGGGACTAGCGGAGAACTACGAGCAGTACTTC; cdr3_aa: CASMGLAENYEQYF
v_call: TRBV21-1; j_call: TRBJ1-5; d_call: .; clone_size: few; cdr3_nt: TGTGCCAGCAGCAAAGGGGTGGGGCAGCTCCATAGCAATCAGCCCCAGCATTTT; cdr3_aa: CASSKGVGQLHSNQPQHF
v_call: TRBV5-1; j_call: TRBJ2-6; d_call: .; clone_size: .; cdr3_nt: TGCGCCAGCAGTTTCCAGGGTACTGGGGCCAACGTCCTGACTTTC; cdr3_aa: CASSFQGTGANVLTF
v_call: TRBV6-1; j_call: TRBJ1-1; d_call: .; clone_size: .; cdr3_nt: TGTGCCAGCAGTGAAGTGAGGCTGATGAACACTGAAGCTTTCTTT; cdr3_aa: CASSEVRLMNTEAFF
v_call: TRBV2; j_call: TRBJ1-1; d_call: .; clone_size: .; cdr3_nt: TGTGCCAGCAGTGAACGGGGGAATCGGGTCACTGAAGCTTTCTTT; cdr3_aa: CASSERGNRVTEAFF
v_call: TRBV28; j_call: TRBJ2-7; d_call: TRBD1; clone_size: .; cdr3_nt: TGTGCCAGCAGTGACAGGGTTTACGAGCAGTACTTC; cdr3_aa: CASSDRVYEQYF